The 15 T cell receptor beta chains below were found in one sample sequenced in a study of T cells in tumors after PD-1 blockade (dated by TCRdb to between 2017 and 2020). The library was prepared using the immunoSEQ multiplex PCR assay. TCRdb holds this immuneACCESS table with in-frame rearrangements only. Some clones are missing; in checked studies, unresolved V genes explain under half, and the rest has no known cause. For this sample the table gives around 12,000 clones, of which approximately 57% were detected only once. The ten largest account for 16% of the sample. Taken with the paper, the label for time point translates to: before anti-PD-1 therapy. This sample comprised tumor tissue, obtained before anti-PD-1 treatment. All receptors come from a human donor with basal cell carcinoma.

This chain uses TRBV5-4 with TRBJ1-4; D might be TRBD1 (5 bases). CDR1 is SGHNT and CDR2 is YYREEE in the germline V gene (reference sequence). There are 16 residues in the CDR3. Trimming removed 0 bases at V and 6 bases at J, with 15 bases between. In nucleotides, the CDR3 is TGTGCCAGCAGCTTGGATGGGGCCCTTAGTGATGAAAAACTGTTTTTT. Its translation is CASSLDGALSDEKLFF.

This clone showed up just a few times. The V call is TRBV6-5, the J call TRBJ1-2; TRBD1 agrees at 7 bases. There are 13 residues in the CDR3. Per the germline V gene, CDR1 is MNHEY and CDR2 is SVGAGI. J was trimmed by 8 bases and V by 6 bases; bases with no gene match: 9. CDR3 loop: CASRPDRVWGYTF. The DNA for the CDR3 is TGTGCCAGCAGGCCCGACAGGGTATGGGGCTACACCTTC.

The chain is built from TRBV7-9 and TRBJ2-2; possible D gene TRBD2, 7 bases. Germline V CDR1 and CDR2: SEHNR, FQNEAQ (reference sequence). This CDR3 has 15 amino acids. The V end was cut by 1 base, the J end by 4 bases, with 10 bases between. CDR3 in DNA: TGTGCCAGCAGCTTAGACAGGGAGGGCACCGGGGAGCTGTTTTTT. Amino acids: CASSLDREGTGELFF.

This clone was seen more than once but under ten times. V usage is TRBV2 and J usage is TRBJ1-2, with unresolved D. Germline V gives CDR1 SNHLY, CDR2 FYNNEI. V gave up 4 bases and J gave up 4 bases, with 7 bases separating them. The CDR3 runs to 12 residues. This chain's CDR3 is CASSVEGYGYTF. CDR3 DNA sequence: TGTGCCAGCAGTGTCGAGGGCTATGGCTACACCTTC.

The chain couples TRBV4-3 to TRBJ2-1; 8 nucleotides align to TRBD2. Germline V gene sequence: CDR1 LGHNA, CDR2 YSLEER. With V trimmed by 1 base and J by 6 bases, 8 bases remained unmatched. The CDR3 has 16 residues. The CDR3 coding sequence is TGCGCCAGCAGCCAAGTAGTACTAGCGGCGTCCAATGAGCAGTTCTTC. It is translated as CASSQVVLAASNEQFF.

The V call is TRBV5-4, the J call TRBJ2-6, with D tentatively TRBD1 or TRBD2 (5 bases each). Germline V gene data show CDR1 as SGHNT and CDR2 as YYREEE (reference sequence). The CDR3 runs to 15 residues. Trimming stripped 0 bases from V and 2 bases from J, with 6 bases between. CDR3 in DNA: TGTGCCAGCAGCTTGGGAGGGGCTGGGGCCAACGTCCTGACTTTC. This sequence encodes CASSLGGAGANVLTF.

This clone was detected a few times. The chain carries TRBV11-1 and TRBJ1-4; 8 bases agree with TRBD1. The CDR3 contains 14 residues. The J segment lost 6 bases and the V segment lost 5 bases, leaving 5 bases of the junction unmatched. The germline CDR1 and CDR2 sequences are SGHAT and FQDESV (reference sequence). The CDR3 is CASSTRGRDEKLFF. The CDR3 region has the DNA TGTGCCAGCAGCACCAGGGGGCGCGATGAAAAACTGTTTTTT.

This clone was counted only a few times. This rearrangement joins TRBV4-3 to TRBJ2-7, with D possibly being TRBD1 or TRBD2 (5 bases each). V was cut by 6 bases and J by 2 bases, with 11 bases left in between. Germline V CDR1 and CDR2: LGHNA, YSLEER. The CDR3 is 13 residues long. The CDR3 DNA follows: TGCGCCAGCAGTCGAGGGGTAGCCTACGAGCAGTACTTC. Translation gives CASSRGVAYEQYF.

This chain joins TRBV6-4 and TRBJ2-1, with D possibly being TRBD1 or TRBD2 (5 bases each). CDR1 MRHNA and CDR2 SNTAGT come from the germline V gene. This CDR3 region has 16 residues. With 0 bases removed from V and 0 bases from J, the gap between germline ends came to 9 bases. As DNA, the CDR3 is TGTGCCAGCAGTGACTCGGGGGTGAGCTCCTACAATGAGCAGTTCTTC. This sequence encodes CASSDSGVSSYNEQFF.

The CDR3 loop is CASSYFVVGGTGELFF. The DNA for the CDR3 is TGTGCCAGCAGTTACTTTGTCGTGGGTGGCACCGGGGAGCTGTTTTTT. The genes are TRBV6-2 or TRBV6-3 and TRBJ2-2; D ambiguous. This CDR3 comprises 16 residues. Between the trimmed V and J ends, which lost 1 base and 4 bases, there was a span of 13 bases. Germline V gene sequence: CDR1 MNHEY, CDR2 SVGEGT.

This sequence joins TRBV5-6 and TRBJ1-1; D is uncertain. The V end lost 4 bases, the J end lost 7 bases, and 14 bases lay between the germline ends. The CDR3 consists of 13 residues. Per germline, CDR1 SGHDT and CDR2 YYEEEE. The CDR3 coding sequence is TGTGCCAGCAGCCGTCAGTCTATTAGTGAAGCTTTCTTT. It yields the protein CASSRQSISEAFF.

The V gene is TRBV11-3, the J gene TRBJ2-5, with D possibly being TRBD1 or TRBD2 (5 bases each). CDR1 is SGHNT, CDR2 YENEEA, per germline. With 4 bases removed from V and 6 bases from J, the gap between germline ends came to 24 bases. The CDR3 has 17 amino acids. DNA of the CDR3: TGTGCCAGCAGCTCCCCGTTAAGCCCGGGGACGTGGCAGACCCAGTACTTC. This sequence encodes CASSSPLSPGTWQTQYF.

The genes are TRBV18 and TRBJ2-1, with 7 positions matching TRBD2. J lost 8 bases, V lost 4 bases, and 8 bases had no gene match. The germline V gene encodes CDR1 KGHSH and CDR2 LQKENI. This CDR3 has 14 residues. CDR3 protein: CASSQGLGQDEQFF. DNA of the CDR3: TGTGCCAGCTCACAAGGACTAGGTCAGGATGAGCAGTTCTTC. The variable domain in full, completed from reference TRBV18 and TRBJ2-1, reads NAGVMQNPRHLVRRRGQEARLRCSPMKGHSHVYWYRQLPEEGLKFMVYLQKENIIDESGMPKERFSAEFPKEGPSILRIQQVVRGDSAAYFCASSQGLGQDEQFFGPGTRLTVL.

The chain carries TRBV5-5 and TRBJ1-3; D not certain. Per germline, CDR1 SGHKS and CDR2 YYEKEE (reference sequence). V was cut by 0 bases and J by 0 bases, with 7 bases left in between. This CDR3 contains 15 residues. The CDR3 reads CASSLVVDSGNTIYF. The CDR3 DNA sequence: TGTGCCAGCAGCTTGGTGGTGGACTCTGGAAACACCATATATTTT. Based on the CDR3 plus reference TRBV5-5 and TRBJ1-3, the full variable domain is DAGVTQSPTHLIKTRGQQVTLRCSPISGHKSVSWYQQVLGQGPQFIFQYYEKEERGRGNFPDRFSARQFPNYSSELNVNALLLGDSALYLCASSLVVDSGNTIYFGEGSWLTVV.

The chain employs TRBV7-3 and TRBJ1-1; D is unclear. The CDR3 has 14 residues. The V end was cut by 5 bases, the J end by 4 bases, with 14 bases between. Germline CDR1 and CDR2: SGHTA and FQGTGA. Written as DNA, the CDR3 is TGTGCCAGCAGCCCCTTACCGGTTGGCACTGAAGCTTTCTTT. This encodes CASSPLPVGTEAFF.